Here is one T cell receptor (beta chain) with its context. Its antigen remains unidentified. The CDR3 goes on 3 residues after the read ends, and that part is filled in from the germline J gene. This sample stems from a study of Tregs in tolerant kidney transplant recipients. Germline CDR1 and CDR2: SQVTM and ANQGSEA. Trimming removed 3 bases at V and 1 base at J, with 12 bases between. This CDR3 spans 14 amino acids. Thawed PBMCs were FACS-sorted into unstimulated CD4+CD25+CD127- regulatory T cells, CD4+CD25- non-regulatory cells, CD4 and CD8 cells. Whole-study results and caveats: Activated donor B cell expansion appeared to reveal the most relevant donor-specific TCRbeta repertoire. Donor-specific Treg expansion exceeded global Treg expansion in tolerant patients, suggesting antigen drive.

Measured with immunoSEQ multiplex PCR; TCRdb has only the in-frame clones, and not every one. The sample table sets out tens of thousands of clones. The TCR originated in a human donor who received a combined kidney and bone marrow transplant. The chain couples TRBV29-1 to TRBJ1-1; no clear D gene. Source: CD4+ T cells from blood, taken before the transplant. CDR3 protein: CSVDDNRGNTEAFF. Incomplete CDR3 DNA: TGCAGCGTTGACGACAATCGGGGGAACACTGAA.